This TCR beta chain was sequenced for a study of regulatory T cells in long-lasting Graves disease. Construction of TCR beta libraries relied on iRepertoire HTBI primers and on Arm-PCR targeting CDR3 regions. In TCRdb, the multiplex PCR reads were re-called with MiXCR into one record per CDR3 protein. This repertoire shows fewer than 550,000 distinct CDR3 sequences, approximately 16% found once; its top ten account for less than 30%. Ten or more counts support this clonotype. Time point here: newly diagnosed GD, antithyroid drugs for less than 3 months. RNA from PBMCs was the source of the TCR library. The V end was cut by 5 bases, the J end by 4 bases, with 17 bases between. Per the germline V gene, CDR1 is SGHAT and CDR2 is FQNNGV. The CDR3 has 15 amino acids. These data are also associated with another study on T cells in Graves' hyperthyroidism and ophthalmopathy. That work contributes: Primed by the HTBI set, a first-round RT-PCR was run on the TCR CDR3. The blood repertoire included most of the expanded thyroid clonotypes above 0.001.

The clonotype originates from a woman younger than 35 with Graves disease. Source: peripheral blood mononuclear cells (PBMCs), taken at new diagnosis, from a patient treated with antithyroid drugs. The chain recombines TRBV11-2 with TRBJ1-1; no clear D. The CDR3 region is CASSARGGLVTEAFF. The DNA of the CDR3 is TGTGCCAGCAGCGCCCGGGGTGGCCTGGTCACTGAAGCTTTCTTT.